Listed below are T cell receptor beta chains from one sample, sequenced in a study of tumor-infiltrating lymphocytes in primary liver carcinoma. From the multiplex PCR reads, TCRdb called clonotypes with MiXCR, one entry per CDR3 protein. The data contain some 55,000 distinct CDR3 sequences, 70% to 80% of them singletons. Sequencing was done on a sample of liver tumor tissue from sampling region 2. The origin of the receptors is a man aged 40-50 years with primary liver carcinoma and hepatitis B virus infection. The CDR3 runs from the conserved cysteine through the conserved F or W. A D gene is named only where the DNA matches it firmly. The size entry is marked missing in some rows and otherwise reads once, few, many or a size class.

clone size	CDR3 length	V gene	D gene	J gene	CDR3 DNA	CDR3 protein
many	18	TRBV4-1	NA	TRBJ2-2	TGCGCCAGCAGCCAAGATCCCCTTCGGGGAGCGGACACCGGGGAGCTGTTTTTT	CASSQDPLRGADTGELFF
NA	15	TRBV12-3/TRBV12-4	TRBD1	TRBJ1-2	TGTGCGAGCAGTTTTAGGGACAGGCCCTTCTATAGCTACGCCTTC	CASSFRDRPFYSYAF
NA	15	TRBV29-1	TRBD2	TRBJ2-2	TGTAGCGTTGAAGACGCTGCGGGAGCCCCCGGGGAGCTGTCTTTT	CSVEDAAGAPGELSF
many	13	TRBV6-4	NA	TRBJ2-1	TGTGCCAGCAGTGACTCGGAGCACAATGAGCAGTTCTTC	CASSDSEHNEQFF
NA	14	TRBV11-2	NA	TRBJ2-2	TGTGCCAGCTGCTTAAGCTCGGGAACCGGGGAGCTGTTTTTT	CASCLSSGTGELFF
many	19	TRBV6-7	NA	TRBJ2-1	TGTGCCAGCAGTTACGTAGAAGCAGCCCGGAGAGGAGGGGACAATGAGCAGTTCTTC	CASSYVEAARRGGDNEQFF
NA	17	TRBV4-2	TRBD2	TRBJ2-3	TGTGCCGGCAGCCAAGAAGAGGGAGCGGGAGGGGTGGATACGCAGTATTTT	CAGSQEEGAGGVDTQYF
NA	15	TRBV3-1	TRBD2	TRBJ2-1	TGTGCCAGCAGTCGTCGGGAGGGCCGTAACAATGGGCAGTTCTTC	CASSRREGRNNGQFF
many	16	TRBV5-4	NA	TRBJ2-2	TGTGCCAGCAGCTTGGCCGAACGGGGGAACACCGGGGAGCTGTTTTTT	CASSLAERGNTGELFF
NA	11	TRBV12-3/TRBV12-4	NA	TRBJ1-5	TGTGCCAGCAGTTTAGATCAGCCCCATCATTTC	CASSLDQPHHF
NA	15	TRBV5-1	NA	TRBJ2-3	TGCGCGAGCAGCTTGGCGCCAGCGGCTACAGTTACGCAGTATTTT	CASSLAPAATVTQYF
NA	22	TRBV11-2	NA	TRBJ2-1	TGTGCCAGCAGCCTCTCCTACGGGGGTCCCGTGAAACAGGTTCGCTTCTACAATGAGCGGTTCTTC	CASSLSYGGPVKQVRFYNERFF
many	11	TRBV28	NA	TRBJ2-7	TGTGCCAGCGCCGACTGGGACGAGCAGTACTTC	CASADWDEQYF
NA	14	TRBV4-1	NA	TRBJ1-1	TGCGCCAGCAAAAGGCCTACAATGAACACTGAAGCTTTCTTT	CASKRPTMNTEAFF